Below, 32 T cell receptor beta chains from the same sample are listed, as sequenced in a study of tumor-infiltrating lymphocytes in primary liver carcinoma. The study co-extracted DNA and RNA from 20-30 mg of unsorted bulk tissue. TCR beta cDNA came from about 500 ng total RNA, primed with a constant-region primer. Slightly modified ARM-PCR, run as three nested multiplex PCR rounds, produced the TCR beta libraries. The first two PCR rounds used TRBV1-TRBV30 forward primers with a C-beta reverse primer, about 10 cycles each. TCRdb re-analysed the multiplex PCR reads in MiXCR, keeping a single row per CDR3 protein. The repertoire includes 55,000 to 70,000 distinct CDR3 sequences, about two thirds of them detected once, and 55% to 70% sits in the top ten. The sequencing input was liver tumor tissue from sampling region 2. Subset in this sample: tumor region T2, inferior pole. The receptors stem from a man in his forties with primary liver carcinoma and hepatitis B virus infection.

This clonotype was recorded many times. This chain joins TRBV28 and TRBJ1-1; tentatively, D is TRBD1 (5 bases). CDR1 and CDR2 (germline): MDHEN, SYDVKM. V lost 7 bases, J lost 4 bases, and 13 bases lay in between. The CDR3 sequence is 13 residues long. The CDR3 sequence is CASKAGRGTEAFF. DNA for the CDR3: TGTGCCAGCAAAGCAGGGAGGGGCACTGAAGCTTTCTTT. The variable domain in full, completed from reference TRBV28 and TRBJ1-1, reads DVKVTQSSRYLVKRTGEKVFLECVQDMDHENMFWYRQDPGLGLRLIYFSYDVKMKEKGDIPEGYSVSREKKERFSLILESASTNQTSMYLCASKAGRGTEAFFGQGTRLTVV.

CDR3 in amino acids: CSVPLVGQGDSPLHF. CDR3 bases: TGCAGCGTCCCCCTGGTTGGACAGGGGGATTCACCCCTCCACTTT. The chain joins TRBV29-1 to TRBJ1-6, with TRBD1 identical over 10 bases. This CDR3 is built from 15 residues. The germline V gene has CDR1 SQVTM and CDR2 ANQGSEA. With V trimmed by 6 bases and J by 8 bases, 10 bases remained unmatched.

Comment on this clonotype: As the CDR3 is not closed by the conserved phenylalanine or tryptophan, this likely results from a read error. The V gene is TRBV4-2, the J gene TRBJ2-7; D not resolved. The CDR3 extends over 14 amino acids. Per germline, CDR1 LGHNA and CDR2 YNFKEQ. CDR3 protein: CASSQETAVYEQYL. CDR3 in DNA: TGCGCCAGCAGCCAAGAAACAGCAGTCTACGAGCAGTACCTC.

This clonotype appeared once. The rearrangement links TRBV12-3 or TRBV12-4 to TRBJ2-4; D is perhaps TRBD1 (5 bases). The CDR3 spans 18 residues. V lost 5 bases to trimming and J lost 6 bases, with 26 bases between them. CDR3: CASSIWGGANISRNIQYF. The DNA of the CDR3 is TGTGCCAGCAGTATATGGGGTGGGGCAAACATATCCAGAAACATTCAGTACTTC.

This clonotype is categorized as medium-sized. The rearrangement links TRBV11-2 to TRBJ2-1; 9 positions agree with TRBD2. V shed 0 bases and J 2 bases; nucleotides not matched to a gene: 11. The CDR3 is made up of 19 amino acids. The V gene's germline CDR1 is SGHAT and CDR2 FQNNGV. The CDR3 sequence is CASSLDLTSGYPPYNEQFF. The CDR3 DNA is TGTGCCAGCAGCTTAGATTTAACTAGCGGGTATCCCCCCTACAATGAGCAGTTCTTC.

The table lists this clonotype with a count of one. The CDR3 region has the DNA TGTGCCAGCAGCTTACTCTCCGGGGCAGGAGAAGCTTTCTTT. Its translation is CASSLLSGAGEAFF. The rearrangement joins TRBV7-2 to TRBJ1-1; a possible D gene is TRBD1 (5 bases). The V and J ends lost 2 bases and 8 bases respectively, with 15 bases between them. Looked up from germline, CDR1 is SGHTA and CDR2 is FQGNSA. CDR3 length equals 14 residues.

Of note for this clonotype: Its ends do not fully match the called genes, so a read error is possible. V usage is TRBV6-6 and J usage is TRBJ2-2; D assignment may be TRBD1 or TRBD2 (5 bases each). This CDR3 spans 16 amino acids. Germline assignment: CDR1 MNHNY and CDR2 SVGAGI (reference sequence). This CDR3 reads CASSLKGAFNTGELLF. CDR3 DNA: TGTGCCAGCAGTTTGAAAGGGGCGTTTAACACCGGGGAGCTGCTTTTT.

Worth noting for this clonotype: Just one base apart from a much larger clone, this may be a read error. The V gene is TRBV19, the J gene TRBJ2-2; TRBD1 aligns across 9 bases. The CDR3 runs to 14 residues. Germline V gives CDR1 LNHDA, CDR2 SQIVND (reference sequence). The CDR3 sequence is CAGSIGTGTGELFF. DNA of the CDR3: TGTGCCGGTAGTATCGGGACAGGGACCGGGGAGCTGTTTTTT.

With respect to this clonotype: The junction shows a germline mismatch at one end, possibly a read error. J is TRBJ2-1 and V is TRBV6-1, with 11 bases matching TRBD1. CDR3 length: 14 residues. CDR1 MNHNS and CDR2 SASEGT come from the germline V gene. Written as DNA, the CDR3 is TGTACCAGCAGAGGGACAGGGGGAATGAGTGAGCAGTTCTTC. It specifies CTSRGTGGMSEQFF.

The chain carries TRBV5-4 and TRBJ2-7; 7 nucleotides agree with TRBD2. The CDR3 length is 14 residues. After removal of 8 bases from V and 0 bases from J, the junction contained 8 bases not matched to a gene. In germline, CDR1 is SGHNT, CDR2 YYREEE (reference sequence). The CDR3 DNA reads TGTGCCAGTAGCATGGGCGGGAGCTCCTACGAGCAGTACTTC. This translates into CASSMGGSSYEQYF.

Worth noting for this clonotype: A much larger clone differs from this one at a single base, so this may be a read error. J is TRBJ2-1 and V is TRBV29-1; tentative D call: TRBD2 (6 bases). The CDR3 contains 14 residues. Germline lookup yields CDR1 SQVTM and CDR2 ANQGSEA. The CDR3 reads CSHRTSRDYNEQFF. CDR3 bases: TGCAGTCACCGTACTAGCCGAGACTACAATGAGCAGTTCTTC.

The count of this clonotype is one. The chain uses TRBV29-1 and TRBJ2-1, with D uncertain. Germline V gene sequence: CDR1 SQVTM, CDR2 ANQGSEA. Trimming took off 5 bases at V and 9 bases at J, with 14 bases between the two ends. The CDR3 runs to 12 residues. CDR3 in amino acids: CSVRTPMGEQFF. The DNA of the CDR3 is TGCAGCGTTCGTACTCCTATGGGTGAGCAGTTCTTC.

In the case of this clonotype: This may arise from a read error, as a much more abundant clone is one base away. The CDR3 ends on some other residue instead of the conserved phenylalanine or tryptophan, so this is likely a read error. The chain has TRBV5-1 and TRBJ2-1, with a weak D call TRBD1 (6 bases). Trimming cost V 4 bases and J 3 bases, with 8 bases left between them. CDR1 and CDR2 (germline): SGHRS, YFSETQ. This CDR3 has 13 residues. CDR3 coding DNA: TGCGCCAGCAGCCGGGGACACTACAATGAGCAGTTCTCC. As protein: CASSRGHYNEQFS.

On this clonotype: A single base separates this from a much larger clone, so it may be a read error. V gene TRBV4-3 combines with J gene TRBJ2-1, with D possibly matching TRBD1 (6 bases). From germline, CDR1 is LGHNA and CDR2 YSLEER. The CDR3 has 17 residues. The CDR3 DNA reads TGCGCCAGCAGCCAATTGACAGGCAAACTCTCCTACAATGAGAAGTTCTTC. Translating it yields CASSQLTGKLSYNEKFF.

Turning to this clonotype: Its ends do not fully match the called genes, so a read error is possible. The J gene is TRBJ2-5, the V gene TRBV11-2, with TRBD1 matching over 7 bases. Germline CDR1 is SGHAT and CDR2 is FQNNGV. The CDR3 loop spans 16 amino acids. The CDR3 nucleotides are TGTGCCAGCAGCTTAACAGCAGGGGGTTCGGAGGAGAGCCAGTACTTC. It specifies CASSLTAGGSEESQYF.

This clonotype came up a few times. A much bigger clone sits one base away, suggesting this may be a read error. V gene TRBV12-3 or TRBV12-4 combines with J gene TRBJ2-2; D perhaps matches TRBD2 (5 bases). This CDR3 comprises 13 residues. The CDR3 bases are TGTGGGTTCGGGATTAGCGCCACCGGGGAGCTGTTTTTT. Protein product: CGFGISATGELFF.

Many counts were recorded for this clonotype. V and J are TRBV10-2 and TRBJ1-1; D is uncertain. The CDR3 extends over 13 amino acids. Trimming cost V 0 bases and J 5 bases, with 7 bases left between them. Looked up from germline, CDR1 is WSHSY and CDR2 is SAAADI. CDR3 amino acids: CASSESRDTEAFF. The CDR3 DNA sequence: TGCGCCAGCAGTGAGTCGAGGGATACTGAAGCTTTCTTT.

V usage is TRBV4-3 and J usage is TRBJ2-3; 8 nucleotides match TRBD2. The CDR3 is 20 amino acids. CDR1 is LGHNA and CDR2 is YSLEER in the germline V gene. J was trimmed by 4 bases and V by 1 base; bases with no gene match: 19. The CDR3 sequence is CASSQGLPSGTRGRADTQYF. The CDR3 DNA sequence: TGCGCCAGCAGCCAAGGTCTTCCCTCCGGGACTAGAGGGAGAGCAGATACGCAGTATTTT.

The V call is TRBV5-4, the J call TRBJ1-2, with unresolved D. The length of the CDR3 is 11 residues. The V end was cut by 8 bases, the J end by 6 bases, with 11 bases between. CDR1 SGHNT and CDR2 YYREEE come from the germline V gene (reference sequence). CDR3 in DNA: TGTGCCAGTAGCCCCGGGGATGGCTACACCTTC. Residues: CASSPGDGYTF.

Points on this clonotype: Mismatch with germline at one junction end may stem from a read error. This chain uses TRBV29-1 with TRBJ2-5; possible D gene TRBD1, 6 bases. The CDR3 extends over 11 amino acids. CDR1 is SQVTM, CDR2 ANQGSEA, per germline. The chain's CDR3 is CNVVTGTSGYF. CDR3 coding DNA: TGCAACGTTGTGACCGGGACATCAGGGTACTTC.

Regarding this clonotype: A much larger clone is a single base away; this may be a read error. The chain uses TRBV29-1 and TRBJ2-2; D might be TRBD2 (5 bases). The CDR3 contains 12 residues. Germline V gene lookup returns CDR1 SQVTM and CDR2 ANQGSEA. The CDR3 loop reads CSVMGNTGKLFF. CDR3 coding DNA: TGCAGCGTTATGGGTAACACCGGGAAGCTGTTTTTT.

Worth noting for this clonotype: At one of its ends the junction is not consistent with the germline gene, which may arise from a read error. The chain employs TRBV4-2 and TRBJ2-7; D possibly corresponds to TRBD1 (5 bases). Germline V gene sequence: CDR1 LGHNA, CDR2 YNFKEQ. The CDR3 is 15 residues long. Written as DNA, the CDR3 is TGTGCCAGCAGCCAAGATAAGGGGTGCGGCTACAAGCAGTACTTC. Protein sequence: CASSQDKGCGYKQYF.

The rearrangement links TRBV6-2 or TRBV6-3 to TRBJ2-7, with D maybe TRBD1 (6 bases). Trimming pared 7 bases from V and 2 bases from J, leaving 18 bases between. The length of the CDR3 is 15 residues. Germline-derived CDR1 and CDR2 are MNHEY and SVGEGT. As DNA, the CDR3 is TGTGCCAGCATTACCCCCCGACAGGCTACCTACGAGCAGTACTTC. Translated: CASITPRQATYEQYF.

Of note for this clonotype: At one end the junction does not follow the germline gene, possibly because of a read error. The chain combines TRBV11-1 with TRBJ2-4, with 12 bases fitting TRBD2. Germline V CDR1 and CDR2: SGHAT, FQDESV (reference sequence). There are 17 residues in the CDR3. The CDR3 here is CVSSFPGTSGAKNIQYF. CDR3 nucleotides: TGTGTCAGCAGCTTTCCCGGGACTAGCGGGGCCAAAAACATTCAGTACTTC.

V and J are TRBV6-2 or TRBV6-3 and TRBJ2-7, with D tentatively TRBD2 (6 bases). This CDR3 is built from 15 residues. Trimming pared 6 bases from V and 4 bases from J, leaving 19 bases between. Germline V gene data show CDR1 as MNHEY and CDR2 as SVGEGT. The CDR3: CASSTPTGGGYEQYF. As DNA, the CDR3 is TGTGCCAGCAGCACCCCGACTGGCGGAGGGTACGAGCAGTACTTC.

Points on this clonotype: One base away lies a much larger clone, so this may be a sequencing read error. The V call is TRBV4-3, the J call TRBJ1-2; 7 nucleotides line up with TRBD1. CDR1 and CDR2 (germline): LGHNA, YSLEER. Losses at the gene ends were 3 bases for V and 4 bases for J; bases not matched to a gene: 14. This CDR3 region has 17 residues. The CDR3, as DNA: TGCGCCAGCAGCCAGGATTATCAACAGGGGCGGATCTATGGCTACACCTTC. Its translation is CASSQDYQQGRIYGYTF.

The V gene is TRBV10-3, the J gene TRBJ1-1, with TRBD1 as a possible D gene (6 bases). This CDR3 is 13 amino acids long. Trimming removed 11 bases from V and 4 bases from J, with 17 bases in between. Germline V CDR1 and CDR2: ENHRY, SYGVKD. CDR3: CADRQGFSTEAFF. For the CDR3, the DNA is TGTGCCGACAGGCAGGGATTTAGCACTGAAGCTTTCTTT.

Notes on this clonotype: One end of the junction fails to match germline, which may point to a read error. V is TRBV6-2 or TRBV6-3 and J is TRBJ1-5; D is uncertain. The CDR3 extends over 13 amino acids. The germline V gene has CDR1 MNHEY and CDR2 SVGEGT. Here the CDR3 reads CASSSPLGQRQHF. As DNA, the CDR3 is TGTGCCAGCAGTTCTCCCTTAGGTCAGCGCCAGCATTTT.

Regarding this clonotype: This clone may be a read error of a much larger clone one base away. The chain links TRBV6-2 or TRBV6-3 to TRBJ2-7; 9 bases align to TRBD2. The DNA end lines up better with TRBJ2-1; the J call may be wrong. The CDR3 covers 15 residues. Germline V gives CDR1 MNHEY, CDR2 SVGEGT. This chain's CDR3 is CASSTPTSGGYEQFF. The CDR3 DNA reads TGTGCCAGCAGCACTCCGACTAGCGGAGGGTACGAGCAGTTCTTC.

About this clonotype itself: One end of the junction does not line up with germline, which may come from a read error. The chain links TRBV5-8 to TRBJ2-1; 11 bases are a match to TRBD2. The CDR3 runs to 19 residues. Germline assignment: CDR1 SGHTS and CDR2 YDEGEE. The CDR3 region is CTSRITGTSGSLAYNEQFF. CDR3 DNA sequence: TGTACCAGCAGGATCACGGGAACTAGCGGGAGCTTAGCGTACAATGAGCAGTTCTTC.

The genes are TRBV11-2 and TRBJ2-5; D is possibly TRBD2 (6 bases). Germline CDR1 reads SGHAT; CDR2 reads FQNNGV. CDR3 size: 16 residues. The CDR3, as DNA: TGTACCATCAGCCAAACTCCTGGCGGGGTTAAAGAGACCCAGTACTTC. It encodes CTISQTPGGVKETQYF.

As to this clonotype: A read error may account for a junction end that differs from germline. This rearrangement joins TRBV4-3 to TRBJ2-5; 9 positions agree with TRBD1. Germline lookup yields CDR1 LGHNA and CDR2 YSLEER. The CDR3 totals 15 residues. The CDR3 DNA sequence: TGCGCCAACAGCCATCGGGGACAGGGTGATGAGACCCAGTACTTC. It is translated as CANSHRGQGDETQYF.